Reported below is one T cell receptor beta chain. The data are from a study of CD8 T cells in Susac syndrome. With random hexamers, reverse transcription was performed on about 0.45 to 1 ug of RNA. MiXCR was run by TCRdb on the immunoSEQ multiplex PCR reads, yielding one entry per CDR3 protein. The table shows roughly 200,000 distinct CDR3 sequences, with 85% to 95% occurring only once. Germline-derived CDR1 and CDR2 are SQVTM and ANQGSEA. V gave up 6 bases and J gave up 0 bases, with 9 bases separating them. The CDR3 length is 13 residues. The sequenced material came from CD4+ T cells from PBMCs. The clonotype was recovered from a human donor with Susac syndrome. The V call is TRBV29-1, the J call TRBJ2-4; TRBD1 might be the D (6 bases). CDR3 amino acids: CSVQGLAKNIQYF. Here the CDR3 DNA reads TGCAGCGTCCAGGGGCTAGCCAAAAACATTCAGTACTTC.